The rows below give T cell receptor beta chains drawn from one sample of a study of CD8 T cells in ankylosing spondylitis. TCRdb called the 5' RACE reads again in MiXCR, with one record for every CDR3 protein. Counted here are about 250,000 distinct CDR3 sequences, approximately 30% occurring once; the ten biggest clones make up around 4.4%. What was sequenced was blood, either unsorted or a sorted T cell fraction (not recorded which). These receptors were obtained from a male donor with ankylosing spondylitis or in good health (not recorded which). The CDR3 runs from the conserved cysteine through the conserved F or W. The D gene is left open where the match is weak. The size entry is marked missing in some rows and otherwise reads once, few, many or a size class.

j_call: TRBJ1-1; cdr3_length: 14; d_call: .; v_call: TRBV5-1; clone_size: .; cdr3_nt: TGCGCCAGCCAGATACGGGGGATGAACACTGAAGCTTTCTTT; cdr3_aa: CASQIRGMNTEAFF
j_call: TRBJ2-7; cdr3_length: 12; d_call: .; v_call: TRBV2; clone_size: .; cdr3_nt: TGTGCCAGCAGTGGGACAGACTACGAGCAGTACTTC; cdr3_aa: CASSGTDYEQYF
j_call: TRBJ2-3; cdr3_length: 15; d_call: TRBD2; v_call: TRBV7-2; clone_size: .; cdr3_nt: TGTGCCAGCAGCTTCGGGCGGGGGGGGGCAGATACGCAGTATTTT; cdr3_aa: CASSFGRGGADTQYF
j_call: TRBJ2-5; cdr3_length: 14; d_call: TRBD1; v_call: TRBV7-8; clone_size: .; cdr3_nt: TGTGCCAGCAGCGGACAGGGGATCGGGGAGACCCAGTACTTC; cdr3_aa: CASSGQGIGETQYF
j_call: TRBJ2-3; cdr3_length: 22; d_call: .; v_call: TRBV5-6; clone_size: .; cdr3_nt: TGTGCCAGCAGCTTGTACAGCCAAAGCCTTTTACGCTTAAGACGGGGCACAGATACGCAGTATTTT; cdr3_aa: CASSLYSQSLLRLRRGTDTQYF
j_call: TRBJ1-2; cdr3_length: 14; d_call: TRBD1; v_call: TRBV5-1; clone_size: .; cdr3_nt: TGCGCCAGCAGCTTGCAGGGACAGACATATGGCTACACCTTC; cdr3_aa: CASSLQGQTYGYTF
j_call: TRBJ2-1; cdr3_length: 15; d_call: TRBD2; v_call: TRBV6-1; clone_size: few; cdr3_nt: TGTGCCAGCGTATGGACTAGCGGGGGCCACAATGAGCAGTTCTTC; cdr3_aa: CASVWTSGGHNEQFF
j_call: TRBJ2-7; cdr3_length: 14; d_call: .; v_call: TRBV5-5; clone_size: .; cdr3_nt: TGTGCCAGCAGCTTGGCGGTGGCTTCCTACGAGCAGTACTTC; cdr3_aa: CASSLAVASYEQYF
j_call: TRBJ2-5; cdr3_length: 14; d_call: .; v_call: TRBV28; clone_size: .; cdr3_nt: TGTGCCAGCAGACCGAAGACCCAGTTGAAGACCCAGTACTTC; cdr3_aa: CASRPKTQLKTQYF
j_call: TRBJ2-3; cdr3_length: 13; d_call: .; v_call: TRBV15; clone_size: .; cdr3_nt: TGTGCCACCAGCAGAGGCCTGGCGGATACGCAGTATTTT; cdr3_aa: CATSRGLADTQYF
j_call: TRBJ1-2; cdr3_length: 13; d_call: .; v_call: TRBV10-3; clone_size: .; cdr3_nt: TGTGCCATCAGAAGAACCGCGGGAGCTGGCTACACCTTC; cdr3_aa: CAIRRTAGAGYTF
j_call: TRBJ2-7; cdr3_length: 15; d_call: .; v_call: TRBV7-9; clone_size: many; cdr3_nt: TGTGCCAGCAGCTCACGGACCAGTGCAACCGACGAGCAGTACTTC; cdr3_aa: CASSSRTSATDEQYF
j_call: TRBJ2-7; cdr3_length: 13; d_call: .; v_call: TRBV6-6; clone_size: .; cdr3_nt: TGTGCCAGCAGCCCCGTGAGAGACTACGAGCAGTACTTC; cdr3_aa: CASSPVRDYEQYF
j_call: TRBJ2-1; cdr3_length: 16; d_call: TRBD2; v_call: TRBV20-1; clone_size: few; cdr3_nt: TGCAGTGCTGGGAGTCTCCTAGCGGTTTCCTACAATGAGCAGTTCTTC; cdr3_aa: CSAGSLLAVSYNEQFF
j_call: TRBJ2-7; cdr3_length: 14; d_call: TRBD1; v_call: TRBV12-3/TRBV12-4; clone_size: .; cdr3_nt: TGTGCCAGCAGTTCCCCGGGACAGGGCATGGAGCAGTACTTC; cdr3_aa: CASSSPGQGMEQYF
j_call: TRBJ2-2; cdr3_length: 14; d_call: TRBD1; v_call: TRBV7-9; clone_size: .; cdr3_nt: TGTGCCAGCAGAACCGGGACAGAAACCGGGGAGCTGTTTTTT; cdr3_aa: CASRTGTETGELFF
j_call: TRBJ2-7; cdr3_length: 12; d_call: .; v_call: TRBV28; clone_size: once; cdr3_nt: TGTGCCAGCAGTTTCGGACGTACCGAGCAGTACTTC; cdr3_aa: CASSFGRTEQYF
j_call: TRBJ2-5; cdr3_length: 16; d_call: .; v_call: TRBV5-1; clone_size: .; cdr3_nt: TGCGCCAGCAGCTTCTGGCCCCACCGGACCCAAGAGACCCAGTACTTC; cdr3_aa: CASSFWPHRTQETQYF
j_call: TRBJ2-3; cdr3_length: 14; d_call: .; v_call: TRBV7-9; clone_size: .; cdr3_nt: TGTGCCAGCAGCTTATTCGGGATTAGCGATACGCAGTATTTT; cdr3_aa: CASSLFGISDTQYF
j_call: TRBJ2-7; cdr3_length: 15; d_call: .; v_call: TRBV5-1; clone_size: .; cdr3_nt: TGCGCCAGCAGCCCTTCTGGGACGGCGGCCTACGAGCAGTACTTC; cdr3_aa: CASSPSGTAAYEQYF
j_call: TRBJ1-2; cdr3_length: 15; d_call: .; v_call: TRBV9; clone_size: few; cdr3_nt: TGTGCCAGCAGCGTAAGTCGGACCGATAACTATGGCTACACCTTC; cdr3_aa: CASSVSRTDNYGYTF
j_call: TRBJ2-5; cdr3_length: 14; d_call: TRBD2; v_call: TRBV7-2; clone_size: .; cdr3_nt: TGTGCCAGCAGGCGTACTAGCGGGGGAGAGACCCAGTACTTC; cdr3_aa: CASRRTSGGETQYF
j_call: TRBJ1-2; cdr3_length: 14; d_call: .; v_call: TRBV20-1; clone_size: .; cdr3_nt: TGCAGTGCTAGTCTCAGGGTTGGCGGATATGGCTACACCTTC; cdr3_aa: CSASLRVGGYGYTF
j_call: TRBJ1-1; cdr3_length: 13; d_call: .; v_call: TRBV28; clone_size: .; cdr3_nt: TGTGCCAGCAGCGCGGGGGGGGAGACTGAAGCTTTCTTT; cdr3_aa: CASSAGGETEAFF
j_call: TRBJ2-7; cdr3_length: 14; d_call: .; v_call: TRBV6-1; clone_size: few; cdr3_nt: TGTGCCAGCAGTAGTTCCCGTAGCCCCTACGAGCAGTACTTC; cdr3_aa: CASSSSRSPYEQYF
j_call: TRBJ1-1; cdr3_length: 14; d_call: .; v_call: TRBV6-5; clone_size: .; cdr3_nt: TGTGCCAGCAGTTACTCGAACGGAGGCGGTTCGGCTTTCTTT; cdr3_aa: CASSYSNGGGSAFF
j_call: TRBJ2-7; cdr3_length: 12; d_call: TRBD1; v_call: TRBV7-9; clone_size: few; cdr3_nt: TGTGCCAGCAGCTGGGACAGGCAGGAGCAGTACTTC; cdr3_aa: CASSWDRQEQYF
j_call: TRBJ2-7; cdr3_length: 13; d_call: .; v_call: TRBV24-1; clone_size: .; cdr3_nt: TGTGCCACCAGTGAACCCGGGACCTACGAGCAGTACTTC; cdr3_aa: CATSEPGTYEQYF
j_call: TRBJ1-1; cdr3_length: 16; d_call: TRBD1; v_call: TRBV7-6; clone_size: .; cdr3_nt: TGTGCCAGCAGCTTGTCAACCGGGACAGAGAACACTGAAGCTTTCTTT; cdr3_aa: CASSLSTGTENTEAFF
j_call: TRBJ1-2; cdr3_length: 13; d_call: .; v_call: TRBV6-5; clone_size: .; cdr3_nt: TGTGCCAGCAGTTTTGGCCGACGGGGCGGCTACACCTTC; cdr3_aa: CASSFGRRGGYTF
j_call: TRBJ2-3; cdr3_length: 17; d_call: .; v_call: TRBV6-1; clone_size: many; cdr3_nt: TGTGCCAGCAGCCGCTATTCCTTGATCGGGGTCCCAGATACGCAGTATTTT; cdr3_aa: CASSRYSLIGVPDTQYF
j_call: TRBJ1-2; cdr3_length: 15; d_call: .; v_call: TRBV6-5; clone_size: few; cdr3_nt: TGTGCCAGCAGTTACTCGGATGGGGACTTCTATGGCTACACCTTC; cdr3_aa: CASSYSDGDFYGYTF
j_call: TRBJ2-3; cdr3_length: 14; d_call: .; v_call: TRBV27; clone_size: .; cdr3_nt: TGTGCCAGCAGTTTAGAACTTCCGACGGATACGCAGTATTTT; cdr3_aa: CASSLELPTDTQYF
j_call: TRBJ2-7; cdr3_length: 13; d_call: .; v_call: TRBV11-2; clone_size: .; cdr3_nt: TGTGCCAGCAGCTTAGCCCCGTACTACGAGCAGTACTTC; cdr3_aa: CASSLAPYYEQYF
j_call: TRBJ2-3; cdr3_length: 14; d_call: .; v_call: TRBV5-1; clone_size: few; cdr3_nt: TGCGCCAGCAGCTTGGCGTGGGCCACAGATACGCAGTATTTT; cdr3_aa: CASSLAWATDTQYF
j_call: TRBJ1-3; cdr3_length: 15; d_call: .; v_call: TRBV10-3; clone_size: .; cdr3_nt: TGTGCCATCAGTGAAGCACAGCACTCTGGAAACACCATATATTTT; cdr3_aa: CAISEAQHSGNTIYF
j_call: TRBJ2-4; cdr3_length: 14; d_call: TRBD2; v_call: TRBV20-1; clone_size: few; cdr3_nt: TGCAGTGCCCGAGGGCTAGCGGAGTGGAGCATTCAGTACTTC; cdr3_aa: CSARGLAEWSIQYF
j_call: TRBJ2-7; cdr3_length: 14; d_call: TRBD1; v_call: TRBV7-2; clone_size: .; cdr3_nt: TGTGCCAGCAGCCCGACAGGGGCGGGATATAGGCAGTACTTC; cdr3_aa: CASSPTGAGYRQYF
j_call: TRBJ2-3; cdr3_length: 18; d_call: TRBD2; v_call: TRBV6-7; clone_size: .; cdr3_nt: TGTGCCAGCAGTTTGGGACTAGCGGGGGGGCCTTTCTCAGATACGCAGTATTTT; cdr3_aa: CASSLGLAGGPFSDTQYF
j_call: TRBJ1-6; cdr3_length: 14; d_call: TRBD1; v_call: TRBV12-3/TRBV12-4; clone_size: .; cdr3_nt: TGTGCCAGCAGCTTACAGGGGGCAGGTTCACCCCTCCACTTT; cdr3_aa: CASSLQGAGSPLHF
j_call: TRBJ2-1; cdr3_length: 15; d_call: TRBD2; v_call: TRBV9; clone_size: .; cdr3_nt: TGTGCCAGCAGCACCGTCGGGGGGGGGACGAATGAGCAGTTCTTC; cdr3_aa: CASSTVGGGTNEQFF